Listed below are T cell receptor beta chains from one sample, sequenced in a study of shared clonotypes between healthy human individuals. The protocol was immunoSEQ multiplex PCR, while the TCRdb copy is restricted to in-frame clones and leaves out a portion. This table has about 2.1 million clones, roughly 93% appearing once. The material sequenced was naive CD8+ T cells from PBMCs. Receptors originate from a man between 18 and 35 years old in good health. Some clones in this sample may be carry-over from other donors' samples. The CDR3 runs from the conserved cysteine through the conserved F or W. Clone size, where shown, is once, few, many, or a class for clones that have expanded.

cdr3_aa: CASSFGINTEAFF; clone_size: NA; v_call: TRBV5-1
cdr3_aa: CASSQDFGPRDQPQHF; clone_size: NA; v_call: TRBV4-3
cdr3_aa: CATSRGADRGGYTF; clone_size: NA; v_call: TRBV15
cdr3_aa: CASSFGRDYDYTF; clone_size: NA; v_call: TRBV5-4
cdr3_aa: CASSPSSNGEVPYEQYF; clone_size: NA; v_call: TRBV7-6
cdr3_aa: CAISEAPGTIAKNIQYF; clone_size: NA; v_call: TRBV10-3
cdr3_aa: CASSPDNLGYQETQYF; clone_size: NA; v_call: TRBV7-6
cdr3_aa: CASSFLDRSYNEQFF; clone_size: NA; v_call: TRBV27
cdr3_aa: CASSQDPGGLQPQHF; clone_size: once; v_call: TRBV4-1
cdr3_aa: CASSQKEKAVNTEAFF; clone_size: NA; v_call: TRBV4-1
cdr3_aa: CAGQVNTGELFF; clone_size: NA; v_call: TRBV28
cdr3_aa: CASSIFQGLYGYTF; clone_size: NA; v_call: TRBV19
cdr3_aa: CASSVAAGATDTQYF; clone_size: NA; v_call: TRBV9
cdr3_aa: CASSLALGGGNTEAFF; clone_size: NA; v_call: TRBV7-9
cdr3_aa: CASSLVVGTEAFF; clone_size: NA; v_call: TRBV27
cdr3_aa: CASSLGDRGPPDGANVLTF; clone_size: NA; v_call: TRBV5-1
cdr3_aa: CASSRRGETQYF; clone_size: NA; v_call: TRBV7-2
cdr3_aa: CASSQSLGLAETDTQYF; clone_size: NA; v_call: TRBV23-1
cdr3_aa: CASSIEGSSVLLTEAFF; clone_size: NA; v_call: TRBV19
cdr3_aa: CASSSPNNGSTDTQYF; clone_size: NA; v_call: TRBV21-1
cdr3_aa: CASIKGSWNEKLFF; clone_size: NA; v_call: TRBV28
cdr3_aa: CASSLVQPSGLNQPQHF; clone_size: NA; v_call: TRBV27
cdr3_aa: CASSLGHLYEQYF; clone_size: once; v_call: TRBV11-2
cdr3_aa: CASSPRQVADTQYF; clone_size: NA; v_call: TRBV28
cdr3_aa: CASSDVGGYNEQFF; clone_size: NA; v_call: TRBV11-2
cdr3_aa: CASSLRDSGETQYF; clone_size: NA; v_call: TRBV27
cdr3_aa: CASSQGLRNTEAFF; clone_size: NA; v_call: TRBV4-3
cdr3_aa: CATSPLGGMLTEAFF; clone_size: once; v_call: TRBV15
cdr3_aa: CAISSLGYGYGYTF; clone_size: NA; v_call: TRBV10-3
cdr3_aa: CASSLRVRAGQANTGELFF; clone_size: NA; v_call: TRBV7-9
cdr3_aa: CASSTRQGARTNEQFF; clone_size: once; v_call: TRBV4-3
cdr3_aa: CASSLGALGNPNGYTF; clone_size: once; v_call: TRBV5-4
cdr3_aa: CASSLVGTRDGTGELFF; clone_size: NA; v_call: TRBV5-5
cdr3_aa: CASSVGGRGETQYF; clone_size: NA; v_call: TRBV2
cdr3_aa: CASSLRTGSTDTQYF; clone_size: NA; v_call: TRBV19
cdr3_aa: CASSIRTGNEQFF; clone_size: NA; v_call: TRBV27
cdr3_aa: CASSIVAPGISSGYTF; clone_size: NA; v_call: TRBV19
cdr3_aa: CASSLTPGLANNEQFF; clone_size: NA; v_call: TRBV27
cdr3_aa: CASSLFRSRLKYCEQYF; clone_size: once; v_call: TRBV11-3
cdr3_aa: CASTRPLLAGAGELFF; clone_size: NA; v_call: TRBV7-9
cdr3_aa: CASSLGKLEAFF; clone_size: NA; v_call: TRBV5-6
cdr3_aa: CASSFTGTGGTGELFF; clone_size: NA; v_call: TRBV28
cdr3_aa: CASSDRGSSSYEQYF; clone_size: NA; v_call: TRBV7-9
cdr3_aa: CASSLLTGAGYTF; clone_size: NA; v_call: TRBV7-6
cdr3_aa: CASSLDRQPANSPLHF; clone_size: NA; v_call: TRBV7-6
cdr3_aa: CASSSLSGVETQYF; clone_size: once; v_call: TRBV7-8
cdr3_aa: CASSPGGSEQYF; clone_size: NA; v_call: TRBV19
cdr3_aa: CSAAGANVLTF; clone_size: NA; v_call: TRBV29-1